This TCR delta chain was profiled in a study of fetal and pediatric gammadelta thymocytes (dated 2022 in TCRdb). With respect to the entire study: The bulk gammadelta thymocyte repertoires combined previously published and newly generated, unpublished data and were used to strengthen a single-cell study of gammadelta thymocyte development. Bulk gammadelta thymocyte repertoires combined previously published data (refs 27,28) with unpublished data. The bulk gammadelta thymocyte repertoire set covered 10 or so subjects in total, 3 fetal thymus donors and 7 pediatric thymus donors. Bulk TCR repertoire data were included to raise the number of subjects and reinforce the CDR3 publicity analysis.

For staining, thymocytes received Zombie NIR viability dye along with antibodies against CD3 (UCHT1), TCRgammadelta (11F2), TCRVgamma9 (IMMU360) and TCRVdelta2 (IMMU389). From human fetal and pediatric thymuses, sorted Vgamma9Vdelta2 and nonVgamma9Vdelta2 gammadelta thymocytes were used to generate bulk TRD and TRG CDR3 repertoires separately. In Belgium, pediatric thymus tissue was obtained from children undergoing cardiac surgery. Pediatric thymus donors in the study were aged between roughly 1 and 12 years. Thymic cell suspensions were made from fetal and post-natal thymuses as previously described. Cells that were CD3+ gammadeltaTCR+ Vgamma9+ Vdelta2+ were sorted as Vgamma9Vdelta2 thymocytes. A FACS Aria III cell sorter (BD Biosciences) was used for cell sorting. Study-level results and caveats: Compared with post-natal repertoires, fetal gammadelta thymocyte repertoires were previously reported to be enriched for TRDV2, TRGV8 and TRGV9 usage, low N additions and public CDR3s.

TCRdb lists the instrument as Illumina MiSeq. Under the source paper's analysis protocol: For publicity analysis, the Vgamma9Vdelta2 and nonVgamma9Vdelta2 bulk CDR3 files of each subject were merged into one combined repertoire per subject. Using base R and dplyr, each CDR3 amino acid sequence was checked across 9 single-cell datasets and roughly 10 bulk repertoires to give a publicity score ranging from 0 to 19. TCRdb reprocessed the public reads with the caller CATT; rows with the same DNA were merged afterwards. The V and J calls were not made by the authors but by TCRdb's processing. Across this sample there are approximately 620 delta-chain clones, with 33% seen only once. Jointly, the top ten make up over 15% of the sample. The CDR3 holds 14 amino acids from the cysteine to the phenylalanine. The CDR3 DNA has 42 bases and is translated from base 1. Based on the germline V gene, the CDR1 and CDR2 sequences are GEAIGNYY and EKD. The germline V and J ends show losses of 0 bases and 3 bases respectively, and no gene match explains 0 bases of the junction.

By sample share, this clone is large (0.1 to 1%). Its antigen remains undetermined. No per-base quality is available; no much larger clone lies one base away. The rearrangement joined TRDV2 to TRDJ2, with TRDD3 identical over 7 junction bases. Sequencing was performed on Vgamma9Vdelta2 gamma-delta T cells from the thymus. The cell subset or site label of this sample denotes: sorted CD3+gammadeltaTCR+Vgamma9+Vdelta2+ thymocytes. The sequence came from a child who underwent cardiac surgery and was recorded as healthy. The DNA sequence is as follows: TGTGCCTGTGACACCTGGGGGATGACAGCACAACTCTTCTTT. Its coded protein is CACDTWGMTAQLFF.